This entry features one T cell receptor (beta chain) sequence. The antigen it recognizes is unknown. Base qualities are not at hand, and no much larger clone is one base apart. The data were taken from a study of OX40 agonist ivuxolimab in advanced cancers. Context from the whole study: Ivuxolimab, which targeted the costimulatory receptor OX40 (CD134), was an agonistic, fully human IgG2 monoclonal antibody. Intravenous ivuxolimab was administered to patients every 2 weeks at six dose levels: 0.01, 0.1, 0.3, 1.5, 3 and 10 mg/kg. Among the approximately 50 dose-escalation patients, some 20 had hepatocellular carcinoma, roughly 15 melanoma, 9 renal cell carcinoma and 9 head and neck cancer. The dose-escalation cohort was around 84% male with a mean age of about 60 years, ranging from roughly 20 to 80. Prior anti-PD-1, anti-PD-L1 or anti-CTLA-4 therapy was permitted, and checkpoint inhibitors had been received by about 44% of dose-escalation patients. Partial responses occurred in three dose-escalation patients, of whom one had hepatocellular carcinoma and two had cutaneous melanoma. The purpose of peripheral TCRbeta sequencing was to test whether ivuxolimab changed TCR sequence diversity and led to clonal T-cell expansion. The paper describes the monotherapy dose-escalation part (N = 52 patients) of the phase I trial of ivuxolimab.

For sequencing of the TCRbeta CDR3 region, genomic DNA was extracted from the sorted cells. The immunoSEQ Assay was used for sequencing of TCRbeta CDR3 regions. Imported from immuneACCESS, the table was reduced by TCRdb to in-frame sequences with V and J called. These copies leave out some clones; in studies compared against another copy, an unresolved V gene accounts for under half, and the cause of the remainder is not known. The sample data list about 33,000 clones, and about 81% of these were observed just once. Roughly 21% of the sample is in the top ten clones. Overall study outcomes, separate from this receptor: In the 0.1-3.0 mg/kg groups, partial responders were among the patients with the lowest normalized peripheral clonal expansion, particularly in CD8+ T cells. Low levels of normalized T-cell clonal expansion were also seen in some patients who did not respond. At doses of 0.1 to 3.0 mg/kg, clonal expansion of both CD4+ and CD8+ blood T cells was observed from baseline to week 6. The antigen specificity of the peripheral T cells that underwent clonal expansion was not determined. On average, CD8+ T cells showed more expanded clones than CD4+ T cells after ivuxolimab.

Patients with a history of autoimmune disease or receiving systemic immunosuppression were excluded from the trial. In every dose cohort, peripheral blood was drawn for TCR sequencing at baseline, cycle 4 day 1, and cycle 7 day 1. The samples were drawn from a first-in-human, open-label, multicenter phase I dose-escalation trial of ivuxolimab. Adults with locally advanced or metastatic melanoma, renal cell, hepatocellular, or head and neck squamous cell carcinoma were enrolled in the trial. Before TCR sequencing, CD4+ and CD8+ T cells were separately sorted from peripheral blood. CDR1 MNHNS and CDR2 SASEGT were looked up in the germline V gene. The germline V end is reduced by 7 bases and the J end by 9 bases; junction bases left unmatched: 12. The CDR3 sequence holds 15 residues, the cysteine and phenylalanine included. CDR3 DNA is the only sequence kept; it has 45 bases, read in frame from the first base.

The V gene is TRBV6-1 and the J gene is TRBJ2-2, and 9 bases in between align with TRBD1. The sequenced sample was CD4+ or CD8+ T cells sorted from blood, obtained in a trial of the OX40 agonist ivuxolimab. The receptor's source is an adult with an advanced solid tumor such as melanoma, head and neck, liver or kidney cancer. The DNA reads TGTGCCAGCAACGGCCCGGGACAGGGTGTAAGGGAGCTGTTTTTT. The resulting protein is CASNGPGQGVRELFF.